This T cell receptor (beta chain) emerged from a study of breast tumors, draining lymph nodes, adjacent tissues. Via MiXCR, TCRdb re-called the multiplex PCR reads, giving one row per CDR3 protein. The data contain more than 250,000 distinct CDR3 sequences, around 30% of them singletons. This clonotype turned up a few times. The antigen remains undetermined. CDR1 GTSNPN and CDR2 SVGIG come from the germline V gene (reference sequence). J was trimmed by 2 bases and V by 4 bases; bases with no gene match: 10. The CDR3 loop spans 15 amino acids. Axillary draining lymph nodes of breast cancer patients supplied the node samples. The study, taken as a whole, reports: Tumor TCR diversity was below lymph nodes but above nontumor tissue. Tumor T cell lymph node origin was a supported hypothesis, not proven.

The clonotype comes from a female donor with breast cancer. Some clones in this sample may be carry-over from other donors' samples. V usage is TRBV30 and J usage is TRBJ2-7, with 8 bases matching TRBD2. The material sequenced was axillary lymph node tissue. Here the CDR3 reads CAWTRGGLPTYEQYF. The CDR3 bases are TGTGCCTGGACTCGGGGGGGTTTGCCCACCTACGAGCAGTACTTC.